What follows are 7 T cell receptor beta chains derived from one specimen sequenced in a study of OX40 agonist ivuxolimab in advanced cancers. Produced via immunoSEQ multiplex PCR; TCRdb's table is partial and in-frame only. The table lists 45,000 to 70,000 clones, approximately 83% of them singletons. The specimen comprised CD4+ or CD8+ T cells sorted from blood, sampled in a trial of the OX40 agonist ivuxolimab. Source of these receptors: an adult with an advanced solid tumor such as melanoma, head and neck, liver or kidney cancer.

J is TRBJ2-1 and V is TRBV13; no clear D. The CDR3 extends over 19 amino acids. The V end lost 4 bases, the J end lost 0 bases, and 22 bases lay between the germline ends. Per the germline V gene, CDR1 is PRHDT and CDR2 is FYEKMQ (reference sequence). CDR3 bases: TGTGCCAGCAGCTCCGCCTTAGGTGCGGCTAGAAGCTCCTACAATGAGCAGTTCTTC. It translates to CASSSALGAARSSYNEQFF.

The V call is TRBV6-5, the J call TRBJ1-2; no reliable D call. CDR1 is MNHEY, CDR2 SVGAGI, per germline. CDR3 size: 13 residues. The germline V and J ends were trimmed by 5 bases and 6 bases, with 13 bases remaining between them. CDR3 sequence reads: CASSGSLRHGYTF. The CDR3 coding sequence is TGTGCCAGCAGTGGCAGCCTGCGGCATGGCTACACCTTC.

The rearrangement uses TRBV7-3 and TRBJ2-2; D unclear. CDR3 length equals 17 residues. V was shortened by 3 bases and J by 0 bases, with 14 bases between the two germline ends. The germline V gene has CDR1 SGHTA and CDR2 FQGTGA. DNA for the CDR3: TGTGCCAGCAGCTTGGAACTGATTGCGGCGAACACCGGGGAGCTGTTTTTT. It codes for CASSLELIAANTGELFF.

This rearrangement joins TRBV6-1 to TRBJ1-1; TRBD1 matches at 7 bases. The CDR3 sequence is 13 residues long. V was clipped by 5 bases and J by 5 bases; unmatched bases: 5. Germline V gene sequence: CDR1 MNHNS, CDR2 SASEGT. The CDR3 loop is CASSPRGETEAFF. CDR3 DNA: TGTGCCAGCAGTCCCAGGGGGGAGACTGAAGCTTTCTTT.

The CDR3: CASSEERDQPQHF. Written as DNA, the CDR3 is TGTGCCAGCAGTGAAGAGCGGGATCAGCCCCAGCATTTT. The V and J genes are TRBV6-1 and TRBJ1-5; no definite D call. CDR1 is MNHNS and CDR2 is SASEGT in the germline V gene. The CDR3 runs 13 residues. V lost 1 base and J 5 bases, leaving 6 bases between the germline ends.

The chain uses TRBV2 and TRBJ1-4; 11 bases fit TRBD1. Germline trimming cut 7 bases from V and 6 bases from J; bases unmatched to any gene: 10. Germline V gene data show CDR1 as SNHLY and CDR2 as FYNNEI. The CDR3 length is 16 residues. The CDR3 is CASKSGQGVWYEKLFF. The CDR3 DNA reads TGTGCCAGCAAATCGGGACAGGGGGTGTGGTATGAAAAACTGTTTTTT.

The chain employs TRBV30 and TRBJ2-7; 9 nucleotides align to TRBD2. This CDR3 has 15 residues. V lost 5 bases to trimming and J lost 6 bases; unmatched junction nucleotides: 14. The germline CDR1 and CDR2 sequences are GTSNPN and SVGIG (reference sequence). The CDR3 region has the DNA TGTGCCTGGGAGGCTAGCGGGATGATCGGAGGCGAGCAGTACTTC. Encoded protein: CAWEASGMIGGEQYF.